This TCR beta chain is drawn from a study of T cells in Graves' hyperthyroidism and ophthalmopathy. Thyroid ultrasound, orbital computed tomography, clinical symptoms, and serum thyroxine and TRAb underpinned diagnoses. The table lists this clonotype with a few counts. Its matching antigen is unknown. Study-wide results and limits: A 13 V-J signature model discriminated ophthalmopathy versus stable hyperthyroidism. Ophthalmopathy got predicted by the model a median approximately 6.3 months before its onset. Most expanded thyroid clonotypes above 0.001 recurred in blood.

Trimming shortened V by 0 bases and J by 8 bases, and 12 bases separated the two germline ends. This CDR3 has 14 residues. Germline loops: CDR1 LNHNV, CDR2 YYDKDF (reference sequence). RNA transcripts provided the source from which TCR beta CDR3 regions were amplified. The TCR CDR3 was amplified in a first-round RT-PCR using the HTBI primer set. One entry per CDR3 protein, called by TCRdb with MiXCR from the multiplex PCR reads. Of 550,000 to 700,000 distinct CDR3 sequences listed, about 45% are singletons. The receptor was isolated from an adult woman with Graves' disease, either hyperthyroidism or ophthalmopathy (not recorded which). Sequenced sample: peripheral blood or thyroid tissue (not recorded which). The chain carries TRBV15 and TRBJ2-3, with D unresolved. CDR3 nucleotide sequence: TGTGCCACCAGCAGAGATGCTACCTCTTTTACGCAGTATTTT. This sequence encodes CATSRDATSFTQYF.